The next 14 T cell receptor beta chains were all read from a single sample in a study of early T cells in non-severe SARS-CoV-2 infection (dated by TCRdb to 2020 to 2023). Library prep was done by 5' RACE. The instrument was a NextSeq 500. The public reads were run again by TCRdb, first through fastp at Q25 and then through MiXCR, and only productive beta chains were kept. CDR3 protein sequences are deduplicated, and each keeps its most common genes and DNA. For this sample the table gives 35,000 to 45,000 distinct CDR3 sequences, of which about 6.5% were detected only once. The biggest ten clones account for under 25% of the sample. This specimen was whole blood, taken at baseline. The receptors shown here come from an adult who was a healthcare worker with PCR-confirmed SARS-CoV-2 infection or an uninfected control (not recorded which).

Here the CDR3 reads CASSYSSSGTYEQYF. The CDR3 DNA is TGTGCCAGCAGTTACTCGAGTAGCGGCACCTACGAGCAGTACTTC. The chain combines TRBV6-2 or TRBV6-3 with TRBJ2-7; tentatively, D is TRBD2 (6 bases). Trimming took off 0 bases at V and 2 bases at J, with 11 bases between the two ends. The CDR3 contains 15 residues. The germline gives CDR1 MNHEY, CDR2 SVGEGT.

At least ten counts were recorded for this clonotype. This chain joins TRBV25-1 and TRBJ1-1, with 8 bases that match TRBD1. Unmatched junction bases numbered 6, after V lost 8 bases and J lost 4 bases. The germline gives CDR1 MGHDK, CDR2 SYGVNS. This CDR3 contains 13 residues. The DNA for the CDR3 is TGTGCCAGCTCCACGGACAGGGCCACTGAAGCTTTCTTT. Its protein is CASSTDRATEAFF.

This clonotype was counted ten times or more. The genes are TRBV4-1 and TRBJ2-5, with D perhaps matching TRBD2 (7 bases). The ends were cut back, 0 bases at V and 5 bases at J, with 10 bases in the middle. The CDR3 loop spans 14 amino acids. Germline V lookup: CDR1 MGHRA, CDR2 YSYEKL. This CDR3 reads CASSQDSGGETQYF. CDR3 nucleotide sequence: TGCGCCAGCAGCCAAGATTCGGGGGGCGAGACCCAGTACTTC.

Within the sample, this clonotype is medium-sized. The V call is TRBV6-1, the J call TRBJ1-2; no clear D. The CDR3 is made up of 11 amino acids. Germline assignment: CDR1 MNHNS and CDR2 SASEGT. Trimming took off 7 bases at V and 3 bases at J, with 6 bases between the two ends. CDR3 sequence reads: CASKEYYGYTF. The CDR3 DNA sequence: TGTGCCAGCAAAGAGTACTATGGCTACACCTTC.

This clonotype was counted between two and nine times. The chain has TRBV7-2 and TRBJ2-7, with D uncertain. CDR3 length equals 11 residues. The germline V gene encodes CDR1 SGHTA and CDR2 FQGNSA. V was cut by 5 bases and J by 6 bases, with 8 bases left in between. CDR3 DNA sequence: TGTGCCAGCAGCCTATACCGCGAGCAGTACTTC. Its translation: CASSLYREQYF.

This clonotype was observed a few times. The rearrangement uses TRBV5-1 and TRBJ1-5; the D is unclear. The CDR3 consists of 14 residues. CDR1 is SGHRS and CDR2 is YFSETQ in the germline V gene. With 0 bases removed from V and 4 bases from J, the gap between germline ends came to 8 bases. CDR3 sequence: CASSLEGRNQPQHF. Here the CDR3 DNA reads TGCGCCAGCAGCTTGGAGGGAAGAAATCAGCCCCAGCATTTT.

This clonotype has ten or more counts. The rearrangement joins TRBV20-1 to TRBJ2-5; either TRBD1 or TRBD2 may fit D (5 bases each). Germline CDR1 is DFQATT and CDR2 is SNEGSKA (reference sequence). This CDR3 region has 15 residues. V dropped 5 bases and J dropped 7 bases, with 23 bases sitting between them. Here the CDR3 DNA reads TGCAGTGCTTTACCTCGAAGGGGAGCCGGGGCGACCCAGTACTTC. Translating gives CSALPRRGAGATQYF.

In its sample, this clonotype was seen many times. The chain couples TRBV7-9 to TRBJ2-1; D uncertain. The CDR3 spans 16 residues. The V and J ends lost 1 base and 4 bases respectively, with 14 bases between them. Germline CDR1 and CDR2: SEHNR and FQNEAQ (reference sequence). CDR3 protein: CASSLVKGNQYNEQFF. In nucleotides, the CDR3 is TGTGCCAGCAGCTTAGTCAAAGGGAACCAATACAATGAGCAGTTCTTC.

As concerns this clonotype: Being one base from a much bigger clone, this may be a read error. The chain couples TRBV19 to TRBJ2-5, with D unclear. From germline, CDR1 is LNHDA and CDR2 SQIVND (reference sequence). There are 13 residues in the CDR3. CDR3 coding DNA: TGTGCCTGTAGCATCCAAAGCGATAGGACCCAGTACTTC. Amino acids: CACSIQSDRTQYF. Supplemented by reference TRBV19 and TRBJ2-5, the full variable domain reads DGGITQSPKYLFRKEGQNVTLSCEQNLNHDAMYWYRQDPGQGLRLIYYSQIVNDFQKGDIAEGYSVSREKKESFPLTVTSAQKNPTAFYLCACSIQSDRTQYFGPGTRLLVL.

In this sample, this clonotype turned up a few times. This chain's CDR3 is CASSGGVIAYNEQFF. The CDR3 bases are TGTGCCAGCAGCGGTGGGGTCATCGCCTACAATGAGCAGTTCTTC. This chain joins TRBV5-6 and TRBJ2-1; D ambiguous. The ends were cut back, 4 bases at V and 2 bases at J, with 13 bases in the middle. CDR1 and CDR2 (germline): SGHDT, YYEEEE. The CDR3 consists of 15 residues.

The chain has TRBV29-1 and TRBJ2-1; 13 bases fit TRBD2. CDR3 length: 14 amino acids. Germline V gives CDR1 SQVTM, CDR2 ANQGSEA. V was clipped by 6 bases and J by 9 bases; unmatched bases: 8. The CDR3 coding sequence is TGCAGCGTCCAACTAGCGGGAGGGCACCGTGAGCAGTTCTTC. Its protein is CSVQLAGGHREQFF.

This clonotype has more than one count but fewer than ten. The chain joins TRBV11-3 to TRBJ2-2; no clear D. This CDR3 contains 12 residues. V dropped 5 bases and J dropped 3 bases, with 4 bases sitting between them. Germline CDR1 is SGHNT and CDR2 is YENEEA. In DNA, the CDR3 is TGTGCCAGCAGCCCCCACACCGGGGAGCTGTTTTTT. The encoded protein is CASSPHTGELFF.

On this clonotype itself: A much more abundant neighbour one base away suggests this may be a read error. The chain uses TRBV6-1 and TRBJ2-1; D call uncertain. Germline V gives CDR1 MNHNS, CDR2 SASEGT. The V and J ends lost 8 bases and 5 bases respectively, with 16 bases between them. CDR3 length: 14 amino acids. The CDR3: CASCVFGRHNEQFF. The DNA of the CDR3 is TGTGCCAGCTGTGTCTTCGGGCGACACAATGAGCAGTTCTTC.

This clonotype was seen ten or more times. The chain joins TRBV20-1 to TRBJ2-1, with a tentative D call TRBD2 (5 bases). Trimming stripped 0 bases from V and 1 base from J, with 10 bases between. CDR3 length: 15 residues. Per germline, CDR1 DFQATT and CDR2 SNEGSKA (reference sequence). The CDR3 region has the DNA TGCAGTGCTAGAGATGTGACTATTTCCTACAATGAGCAGTTCTTC. Protein product: CSARDVTISYNEQFF.